These 30 T cell receptor beta chains were all obtained from the same sample, sequenced in a study of blood T cells in healthy people across ages (dated by TCRdb to between 2014 and 2016). Libraries were made using 5' RACE. The instrument given in TCRdb is Illumina HiSeq 2500. A second PCR of roughly 7 to 11 cycles was performed with a sample-barcoded 5' primer and a J-beta primer mix. TCRdb applied fastp at Q25 and MiXCR to the public reads, then kept only in-frame beta chains. Rows merge per CDR3 protein into single entries with the most common DNA and genes. This sample has roughly 800,000 distinct CDR3 sequences in its table, and 58% of those were observed once. Over 20% of the sample belongs to the ten largest clones. Specimen: blood. The receptors were gathered from a man aged 25-45 years in good health.

This clonotype has just one count. The J gene is TRBJ2-1, the V gene TRBV28, with unresolved D. The CDR3 spans 13 residues. V lost 2 bases, J lost 9 bases, and 11 bases lay in between. The germline CDR1 and CDR2 sequences are MDHEN and SYDVKM. The CDR3 reads CASSLRGRSEQFF. The CDR3 DNA reads as TGTGCCAGCAGTTTAAGAGGTCGGTCTGAGCAGTTCTTC.

The rearrangement uses TRBV20-1 and TRBJ1-3, with 11 bases matching TRBD1. The CDR3 is made up of 14 amino acids. Trimming removed 5 bases from V and 4 bases from J; junction bases left unmatched: 4. Germline V gives CDR1 DFQATT, CDR2 SNEGSKA (reference sequence). This CDR3 reads CSAPGQGEGNTIYF. The CDR3 DNA follows: TGCAGTGCTCCGGGACAGGGGGAAGGAAACACCATATATTTT.

Details on this clonotype: One junction end disagrees with the germline gene, perhaps due to a read error. V is TRBV7-9 and J is TRBJ2-5; D is unclear. The CDR3 is made up of 14 amino acids. The germline V gene encodes CDR1 SEHNR and CDR2 FQNEAQ (reference sequence). The CDR3 nucleotides read TGTGTCAGCAGCTCTATGGGCCCCTCAGAGACCCAGTACTTC. Translating gives CVSSSMGPSETQYF.

This rearrangement joins TRBV29-1 to TRBJ1-2; D gene uncertain. Trimming shortened V by 4 bases and J by 5 bases, and 14 bases separated the two germline ends. This CDR3 region has 13 residues. In germline, CDR1 is SQVTM, CDR2 ANQGSEA. CDR3 DNA: TGCAGCGTTGGAGGCAGTAGGCCTTATGGCTACACCTTC. Its translation is CSVGGSRPYGYTF. Full variable domain (outside the CDR3, taken from reference TRBV29-1 and TRBJ1-2): SAVISQKPSRDICQRGTSLTIQCQVDSQVTMMFWYRQQPGQSLTLIATANQGSEATYESGFVIDKFPISRPNLTFSTLTVSNMSPEDSSIYLCSVGGSRPYGYTFGSGTRLTVV.

This chain links TRBV7-2 with TRBJ2-5; no clear D. V lost 5 bases, J lost 11 bases, and 21 bases lay in between. This CDR3 spans 14 amino acids. Germline CDR1 and CDR2: SGHTA and FQGNSA. The CDR3 protein is CASSPGPLSYGQYF. The CDR3 coding sequence is TGTGCCAGCAGCCCAGGACCGTTGTCCTACGGGCAGTACTTC. Full variable domain (rest looked up from reference TRBV7-2 and TRBJ2-5): GAGVSQSPSNKVTEKGKDVELRCDPISGHTALYWYRQSLGQGLEFLIYFQGNSAPDKSGLPSDRFSAERTGGSVSTLTIQRTQQEDSAVYLCASSPGPLSYGQYFGPGTRLLVL.

The rearrangement joins TRBV5-1 to TRBJ2-1; D perhaps matches TRBD2 (5 bases). This CDR3 comprises 13 residues. Germline CDR1 and CDR2: SGHRS and YFSETQ. The ends were cut back, 4 bases at V and 10 bases at J, with 15 bases in the middle. CDR3 sequence: CASSLQTSTEQFF. The CDR3 DNA reads TGCGCCAGCAGCCTACAAACTAGTACGGAGCAGTTCTTC.

The rearrangement uses TRBV29-1 and TRBJ1-2, with D possibly being TRBD1 (5 bases). The CDR3 covers 12 residues. The germline V gene encodes CDR1 SQVTM and CDR2 ANQGSEA. The CDR3 region has the DNA TGCAGTTTCCTGGTCGGGGGAGGCGGCTACACCTTC. Protein sequence: CSFLVGGGGYTF.

This clonotype was found many times. The CDR3 spells CASSSADRVGANVLTF. The CDR3 DNA is TGTGCCAGCAGTTCCGCGGACAGGGTTGGGGCCAACGTCCTGACTTTC. The J gene is TRBJ2-6, the V gene TRBV7-8, with 8 positions matching TRBD1. The CDR3 contains 16 residues. Germline V gene lookup returns CDR1 SGHVS and CDR2 FQNEAQ. The junction had 7 bases not matched to a gene; V was cut back by 6 bases and J by 3 bases.

As to this clonotype: Compared with germline, one end of the junction differs, possibly owing to a read error. The genes are TRBV9 and TRBJ2-7; D gene uncertain. The CDR3 covers 14 residues. The V gene's germline CDR1 is SGDLS and CDR2 YYNGEE. CDR3 loop: CASSVGNRPYEQYF. For the CDR3, the DNA is TGTGCCAGCAGCGTAGGTAACCGCCCCTACGAGCAGTATTTC.

The chain couples TRBV4-2 to TRBJ2-5; D ambiguous. CDR1 is LGHNA, CDR2 YNFKEQ, per germline. The CDR3 is 14 amino acids. Trimming pared 0 bases from V and 5 bases from J, leaving 10 bases between. DNA for the CDR3: TGTGCCAGCAGCCAAGATTGGTTGTCGGAGACCCAGTACTTC. This gives the protein CASSQDWLSETQYF.

This chain uses TRBV4-3 with TRBJ2-7; no firm D call. Germline V gene data show CDR1 as LGHNA and CDR2 as YSLEER. V lost 8 bases and J lost 7, with 21 bases in between. CDR3 length: 14 amino acids. The CDR3 is CASDQDDSGLEQYF. CDR3 in DNA: TGCGCCAGCGACCAAGATGATTCCGGCCTTGAGCAGTACTTC.

This rearrangement joins TRBV6-5 to TRBJ2-4; no clear D gene. The J call could be wrong; TRBJ2-7 is a better fit for the DNA end. Germline V CDR1 and CDR2: MNHEY, SVGAGI. CDR3 size: 14 residues. The CDR3 sequence is CASSPVRPQDEQYF. CDR3 DNA sequence: TGTGCCAGCAGTCCGGTCCGTCCCCAGGACGAGCAGTACTTC.

The V and J genes are TRBV20-1 and TRBJ2-4; TRBD2 agrees at 13 bases. This CDR3 comprises 17 residues. Germline-derived CDR1 and CDR2 are DFQATT and SNEGSKA (reference sequence). V shed 7 bases and J 3 bases; nucleotides not matched to a gene: 12. CDR3 DNA sequence: TGCAGTGTTCGGACTAGCGGGAGTCTTTATGACAAAAACATTCAGTACTTC. This codes for CSVRTSGSLYDKNIQYF.

The V gene is TRBV6-5, the J gene TRBJ2-4; TRBD2 matches at 10 bases. Germline assignment: CDR1 MNHEY and CDR2 SVGAGI. Trimming removed 2 bases from V and 14 bases from J; junction bases left unmatched: 9. The CDR3 consists of 14 residues. The CDR3 DNA reads as TGTGCCAGCAGTTACACAACACTAGCGGGACGGGAGTACTTC. This encodes CASSYTTLAGREYF.

A few counts support this clonotype. This rearrangement joins TRBV10-3 to TRBJ2-3; TRBD2 might be the D (6 bases). Germline loops: CDR1 ENHRY, CDR2 SYGVKD. V lost 7 bases and J lost 1, with 15 bases in between. This CDR3 region has 15 residues. In DNA, the CDR3 is TGTGCCATCATTTGTCCGGGGGAATGCACAGATACGCAGTATTTT. It codes for CAIICPGECTDTQYF.

Here the CDR3 reads CSARPPGETQYF. The CDR3 DNA follows: TGCAGTGCTAGACCCCCCGGAGAGACCCAGTACTTC. The V gene is TRBV20-1, the J gene TRBJ2-4; no definite D call. With the DNA end fitting TRBJ2-5 better, the J assignment may be wrong. Germline loops: CDR1 DFQATT, CDR2 SNEGSKA (reference sequence). The CDR3 extends over 12 amino acids.

This sequence joins TRBV9 and TRBJ2-3; possibly TRBD1 for D (6 bases). The CDR3 sequence is 15 residues long. CDR1 is SGDLS, CDR2 YYNGEE, per germline. V shed 0 bases and J shed 3 bases, with 11 bases lying between them. CDR3 in DNA: TGTGCCAGCAGCGTAGGCACAGGGTCGACAGATACGCAGTATTTT. Amino acids: CASSVGTGSTDTQYF. Full variable domain (rest looked up from reference TRBV9 and TRBJ2-3): DSGVTQTPKHLITATGQRVTLRCSPRSGDLSVYWYQQSLDQGLQFLIQYYNGEERAKGNILERFSAQQFPDLHSELNLSSLELGDSALYFCASSVGTGSTDTQYFGPGTRLTVL.

About this clonotype itself: One end of the junction is discordant with germline, which a read error may explain. The rearrangement links TRBV6-1 to TRBJ2-1; D is ambiguous. Germline CDR1 and CDR2: MNHNS and SASEGT. The CDR3 loop spans 13 amino acids. CDR3 region: CAGRPGPYNEQFF. The CDR3 nucleotides are TGTGCCGGCAGGCCTGGACCCTACAATGAGCAGTTCTTC.

The chain has TRBV20-1 and TRBJ2-1, with D possibly TRBD2 on 5 matching bases. This CDR3 region has 13 residues. V lost 6 bases to trimming and J lost 3 bases, with 12 bases between them. Germline V CDR1 and CDR2: DFQATT, SNEGSKA (reference sequence). The CDR3 DNA reads TGCAGTGCCCTGCCCGGGGACTACAATGAGCAGTTCTTC. As protein: CSALPGDYNEQFF.

The rearrangement joins TRBV6-1 to TRBJ1-2; D not resolved. The V end was cut by 0 bases, the J end by 4 bases, with 6 bases between. The CDR3 covers 13 residues. CDR1 and CDR2 from the germline V gene are MNHNS and SASEGT. CDR3 nucleotides: TGTGCCAGCAGTGAAGCGGTTCTCTATGGCTACACCTTC. Translated: CASSEAVLYGYTF.

With regard to this clonotype: At one boundary the junction diverges from the germline segment, which might be a read error. The CDR3 loop is CSASSASGYTGTQYF. CDR3 DNA: TGCAGTGCTAGCAGCGCTAGCGGATACACAGGTACGCAGTATTTT. This chain links TRBV20-1 with TRBJ2-3; 7 bases fit TRBD2. Germline V CDR1 and CDR2: DFQATT, SNEGSKA (reference sequence). The CDR3 has 15 amino acids.

The chain uses TRBV25-1 and TRBJ2-1; 11 bases align to TRBD1. V dropped 6 bases and J dropped 10; count of bases not matched to a gene: 11. Germline lookup yields CDR1 MGHDK and CDR2 SYGVNS. The CDR3 runs 15 residues. CDR3 in amino acids: CASRVRGQGVSEQFF. CDR3 sequence (DNA): TGTGCCAGCAGGGTCCGGGGACAGGGGGTGTCGGAGCAGTTCTTC.

CDR3 DNA sequence: TGCAGTGCCATTTCACAATACAGCAATCAGCCCCAGCATTTT. This translates into CSAISQYSNQPQHF. The J gene is TRBJ1-5, the V gene TRBV20-1; D unclear. This CDR3 has 14 amino acids. V was pared by 6 bases and J by 1 base, with 13 bases between. CDR1 and CDR2 (germline): DFQATT, SNEGSKA (reference sequence).

This rearrangement joins TRBV4-1 to TRBJ1-6; TRBD1 might be the D (6 bases). Germline loops: CDR1 MGHRA, CDR2 YSYEKL. This CDR3 contains 15 residues. V lost 2 bases, J lost 10 bases, and 15 bases lay in between. This chain's CDR3 is CASSQSGQGWSPLHF. For the CDR3, the DNA is TGCGCCAGCAGCCAAAGCGGGCAGGGGTGGTCACCCCTCCACTTT.

This chain connects TRBV4-3 to TRBJ1-2; 7 bases align to TRBD1. The CDR3 extends over 17 amino acids. The V gene's germline CDR1 is LGHNA and CDR2 YSLEER. J lost 4 bases, V lost 3 bases, and 14 bases had no gene match. CDR3 protein: CASSHGAGQEVRYGYTF. Written as DNA, the CDR3 is TGCGCCAGCAGCCACGGAGCCGGACAGGAGGTTCGCTATGGCTACACCTTC.

This clonotype occurred a few times. V is TRBV6-1 and J is TRBJ2-4; 7 bases are a match to TRBD1. The CDR3 runs to 16 residues. Looked up from germline, CDR1 is MNHNS and CDR2 is SASEGT. V was clipped by 6 bases and J by 0 bases; unmatched bases: 8. CDR3 in amino acids: CASRSPGQLAKNIQYF. The CDR3 DNA follows: TGTGCCAGCAGATCACCGGGACAGCTAGCCAAAAACATTCAGTACTTC.

V and J are TRBV7-2 and TRBJ1-1; tentative D call: TRBD1 (6 bases). With 2 bases removed from V and 4 bases from J, the gap between germline ends came to 20 bases. In germline, CDR1 is SGHTA, CDR2 FQGNSA. The CDR3 sequence is 17 residues long. CDR3 nucleotides: TGTGCCAGCAGCTTACGGGGCCTTACAGGGACGGGCACTGAAGCTTTCTTT. Protein product: CASSLRGLTGTGTEAFF.

This chain links TRBV15 with TRBJ2-1; 10 bases agree with TRBD2. V trimming: 3 bases; J trimming: 5 bases; junction bases outside the gene matches: 10. CDR3 length: 17 amino acids. CDR1 is LNHNV and CDR2 is YYDKDF in the germline V gene (reference sequence). The CDR3 sequence: CATSSSPGTSVNNEQFF. Here the CDR3 DNA reads TGTGCCACCAGCAGCTCCCCCGGGACTAGCGTTAACAATGAGCAGTTCTTC.

This clonotype was detected ten times or more. A much larger clone lies one base from this, so it may be a read error. V gene TRBV12-3 or TRBV12-4 combines with J gene TRBJ2-1, with D possibly matching TRBD1 (5 bases). The end of the DNA aligns better with TRBJ2-7, so the J call may be wrong. CDR3 length equals 14 residues. This CDR3 reads CASSFQGSYNEQYF. In DNA form, the CDR3 reads TGTGCCAGCAGTTTTCAGGGCTCCTACAATGAGCAGTACTTC.

V and J are TRBV20-1 and TRBJ1-5, with D possibly TRBD1 on 5 matching bases. Trimming stripped 6 bases from V and 3 bases from J, with 24 bases between. The CDR3 consists of 17 residues. Germline V gives CDR1 DFQATT, CDR2 SNEGSKA (reference sequence). The chain's CDR3 is CSARSRPRGIYNQPQHF. The CDR3 bases are TGCAGTGCCAGGTCCCGCCCGAGGGGCATTTACAATCAGCCCCAGCATTTT.